This TCR beta chain was captured by sequencing in a study of T cell responses to AZD1222 COVID-19 vaccine. Using immunoSEQ multiplex PCR, the repertoire was profiled, and TCRdb retains in-frame clones only, with some absent. Among about 42,000 clones listed, around 88% were seen once. CDR1 is SGHRS, CDR2 YFSETQ, per germline. The CDR3 spans 12 residues. V was trimmed by 0 bases and J by 6 bases, leaving 7 bases between them. Study-wide results and caveats: Most donors were white British and more were female, and clonal diversity was possibly underestimated.

With regard to this clone: What it binds is not known.

The chain is built from TRBV5-1 and TRBJ2-7, with unresolved D. The sample consisted of peripheral blood, taken 28 days after the second AZD1222 dose. The origin of this receptor is an adult who received the AZD1222 COVID-19 vaccine. The CDR3 loop reads CASSLVSGEQYF. The CDR3 coding sequence is TGCGCCAGCAGCTTGGTTTCGGGCGAGCAGTACTTC.